What follows are 26 T cell receptor beta chains derived from one specimen sequenced in a study of blood T cell repertoires in COVID-19. Method: immunoSEQ multiplex PCR; TCRdb's copy keeps in-frame clones and lacks some. The sample has a few hundred thousand clones, 80% to 85% seen once. The sequenced sample was peripheral blood. The receptor source for this set is a woman in her sixties or seventies with acute or convalescent COVID-19.

The chain carries TRBV6-6 and TRBJ2-5; D is possibly TRBD1 (5 bases). V lost 0 bases and J lost 3, with 8 bases in between. The CDR3 is made up of 14 amino acids. Germline V gives CDR1 MNHNY, CDR2 SVGAGI (reference sequence). The CDR3 loop reads CASSYSRVEETQYF. Here the CDR3 DNA reads TGTGCCAGCAGTTACTCCAGGGTGGAAGAGACCCAGTACTTC.

A single count supports this clone. The chain has TRBV7-9 and TRBJ1-2; no reliable D call. The CDR3 runs 14 residues. Germline-derived CDR1 and CDR2 are SEHNR and FQNEAQ (reference sequence). Trimming pared 3 bases from V and 5 bases from J, leaving 13 bases between. The CDR3 protein is CASSLFERSYGYTF. CDR3 DNA: TGTGCCAGCAGCTTGTTTGAGAGAAGTTATGGCTACACCTTC.

The chain joins TRBV14 to TRBJ1-1; D unclear. The CDR3 is 13 amino acids. The ends were cut back, 6 bases at V and 7 bases at J, with 15 bases in the middle. Germline CDR1 SGHDN, CDR2 FVKESK. CDR3 in amino acids: CASSQRLRSEAFF. The CDR3 nucleotides read TGTGCCAGCAGTCAGCGGCTACGAAGTGAAGCTTTCTTT.

The rearrangement joins TRBV4-1 to TRBJ1-1; TRBD1 agrees at 7 bases. With 1 base clipped from V and 5 bases from J, the junction kept 4 bases outside the gene matches. The CDR3 sequence is 14 residues long. Germline CDR1 reads MGHRA; CDR2 reads YSYEKL. This chain's CDR3 is CASSQGDSRTEAFF. CDR3 DNA: TGCGCCAGCAGCCAAGGGGACAGTCGGACTGAAGCTTTCTTT.

This chain joins TRBV5-1 and TRBJ1-1; D remains unclear. V lost 0 bases and J 7 bases, leaving 16 bases between the germline ends. This CDR3 is built from 15 residues. Germline V lookup: CDR1 SGHRS, CDR2 YFSETQ. The CDR3 reads CASSLAGGQILEAFF. The CDR3 DNA reads TGCGCCAGCAGCTTGGCTGGAGGGCAAATTCTTGAAGCTTTCTTT.

The J gene is TRBJ1-1, the V gene TRBV7-5; the table's D call TRBD1 went unverified against the DNA. TRBV7-5 is tagged as a pseudogene. This CDR3 spans 14 amino acids. CDR3 sequence reads: CVRGRTGEIVGAFF. CDR3 DNA: TGTGTCAGAGGCAGGACAGGGGAAATCGTTGGGGCTTTCTTT.

The chain carries TRBV3-1 (or the pseudogene TRBV3-2) and TRBJ2-5, with 8 bases matching TRBD2. The junction had 9 bases not matched to a gene; V was cut back by 1 base and J by 5 bases. Germline V gene lookup returns CDR1 LGHDT and CDR2 YNNKEL (reference sequence). The CDR3 is 16 amino acids. CDR3 sequence reads: CASSQGLSGGRETQYF. CDR3 bases: TGTGCCAGCAGCCAAGGACTGTCGGGGGGGCGGGAGACCCAGTACTTC.

This chain uses TRBV28 with TRBJ2-2; 8 bases align to TRBD2. The CDR3 is 15 amino acids. Trimming removed 4 bases from V and 0 bases from J; junction bases left unmatched: 1. CDR1 MDHEN and CDR2 SYDVKM come from the germline V gene. CDR3: CASSSGGANTGELFF. DNA for the CDR3: TGTGCCAGCAGTTCCGGGGGGGCGAACACCGGGGAGCTGTTTTTT.

The gene calls are TRBV5-1 and TRBJ1-1, with 8 positions matching TRBD1. The CDR3 totals 20 residues. Germline trimming cut 4 bases from V and 0 bases from J; bases unmatched to any gene: 20. The V gene's germline CDR1 is SGHRS and CDR2 YFSETQ. The CDR3 bases are TGCGCCAGCAGCCTAGATAAGTCCCCCGGGACAGGTCTCATGAACACTGAAGCTTTCTTT. Translating gives CASSLDKSPGTGLMNTEAFF. The whole variable domain, filled in from reference TRBV5-1 and TRBJ1-1, reads KAGVTQTPRYLIKTRGQQVTLSCSPISGHRSVSWYQQTPGQGLQFLFEYFSETQRNKGNFPGRFSGRQFSNSRSEMNVSTLELGDSALYLCASSLDKSPGTGLMNTEAFFGQGTRLTVV.

The chain links TRBV6-5 to TRBJ2-1; a possible D gene is TRBD1 (6 bases). This CDR3 is built from 14 residues. Germline-derived CDR1 and CDR2 are MNHEY and SVGAGI. Trimming stripped 7 bases from V and 2 bases from J, with 12 bases between. Written as DNA, the CDR3 is TGTGCCAGCAACACAGGGTCCGCCTACAATGAGCAGTTCTTC. It encodes CASNTGSAYNEQFF.

The rearrangement links TRBV4-1 to TRBJ1-5, with a possible D match to TRBD1 (5 bases). The CDR3 length is 16 residues. Germline CDR1 reads MGHRA; CDR2 reads YSYEKL. Trimming stripped 0 bases from V and 6 bases from J, with 15 bases between. The CDR3, as DNA: TGCGCCAGCAGCCAAGATCAAGCCAGGGAACTTCAGCCCCAGCATTTT. Protein sequence: CASSQDQARELQPQHF.

DNA for the CDR3: TGTGCCAGTAGGACTAGCGGGGGGAACAATGAGCAGTTCTTC. Translation gives CASRTSGGNNEQFF. The V call is TRBV3-1 (or the pseudogene TRBV3-2), the J call TRBJ2-1; 14 nucleotides agree with TRBD2. Germline assignment: CDR1 LGHDT and CDR2 YNNKEL (reference sequence). The CDR3 runs to 14 residues. Germline trimming cut 9 bases from V and 5 bases from J; bases unmatched to any gene: 3.

This chain connects TRBV4-1 to TRBJ1-2; 10 bases are shared with TRBD1. V dropped 1 base and J dropped 5; count of bases not matched to a gene: 4. CDR1 MGHRA and CDR2 YSYEKL come from the germline V gene. The CDR3 runs 15 residues. Here the CDR3 DNA reads TGCGCCAGCAGCCAAGCCGGACAGGGGGGGTATGGCTACACCTTC. Its protein is CASSQAGQGGYGYTF.

The CDR3 protein is CASSYDLDRGRNEQFF. In DNA, the CDR3 is TGTGCCAGCAGCTATGACTTGGACAGGGGTCGTAATGAGCAGTTCTTC. This rearrangement joins TRBV13 to TRBJ2-1; 9 bases map to TRBD1. Germline CDR1 is PRHDT and CDR2 is FYEKMQ (reference sequence). Unmatched junction bases numbered 11, after V lost 4 bases and J lost 7 bases. The CDR3 contains 16 residues.

This clone has only a few counts. V is TRBV3-1 (or the pseudogene TRBV3-2) and J is TRBJ2-2, with 14 bases that match TRBD2. The junction had 5 bases not matched to a gene; V was cut back by 5 bases and J by 3 bases. Germline CDR1 and CDR2: LGHDT and YNNKEL (reference sequence). CDR3 length equals 17 residues. The CDR3 DNA sequence: TGTGCCAGCAGCACTCGACTAGCGGGGGGGTACACCGGGGAGCTGTTTTTT. The encoded protein is CASSTRLAGGYTGELFF.

In DNA, the CDR3 is TGCGCCAGCAGCCAAGCGGGGGACTATGGCTACACCTTC. Protein sequence: CASSQAGDYGYTF. V usage is TRBV4-1 and J usage is TRBJ1-2; a possible D gene is TRBD1 (5 bases). CDR3 length: 13 amino acids. CDR1 is MGHRA and CDR2 is YSYEKL in the germline V gene. Between the trimmed V and J ends, which lost 1 base and 3 bases, there was a span of 6 bases.

The chain is built from TRBV28 and TRBJ1-1; no reliable D call. V was pared by 2 bases and J by 1 base, with 8 bases between. This CDR3 contains 14 residues. Germline V gives CDR1 MDHEN, CDR2 SYDVKM. The CDR3 DNA follows: TGTGCCAGCAGTTTACGTGCCAGGAACACTGAAGCTTTCTTT. It translates to CASSLRARNTEAFF.

V and J are TRBV9 and TRBJ2-3; 9 bases align to TRBD1. This CDR3 spans 15 amino acids. CDR1 is SGDLS and CDR2 is YYNGEE in the germline V gene. The trim removed 3 bases at V and 4 bases at J, leaving 6 bases unmatched. In DNA form, the CDR3 reads TGTGCCAGCAGCGCGCGGGACAGGGCGGCAGATACGCAGTATTTT. Translation: CASSARDRAADTQYF.

The V call is TRBV24-1, the J call TRBJ2-3; perhaps TRBD2 as D (7 bases). The CDR3 is 14 amino acids. Trimming cost V 7 bases and J 4 bases, with 14 bases left between them. The V gene's germline CDR1 is KGHDR and CDR2 SFDVKD. CDR3 sequence reads: CATSGGRGADTQYF. CDR3 bases: TGTGCCACCAGCGGGGGGCGGGGTGCAGATACGCAGTATTTT.

This sequence joins TRBV12-3 or TRBV12-4 and TRBJ1-2, with a tentative D call TRBD1 (5 bases). The CDR3 has 13 residues. V was trimmed by 5 bases and J by 4 bases, leaving 11 bases between them. The CDR3 here is CASSPRQLYGYTF. In DNA form, the CDR3 reads TGTGCCAGCAGTCCAAGACAGCTCTATGGCTACACCTTC.

This rearrangement joins TRBV2 to TRBJ1-5, with 8 bases fitting TRBD1. Unmatched junction bases numbered 2, after V lost 2 bases and J lost 5 bases. Germline CDR1 SNHLY, CDR2 FYNNEI. This CDR3 is 14 amino acids long. CDR3: CASSEQGADQPQHF. The CDR3 region has the DNA TGTGCCAGCAGTGAACAGGGGGCTGATCAGCCCCAGCATTTT.

The chain links TRBV7-6 to TRBJ2-7; the match to TRBD1 covers 10 bases. V lost 4 bases and J lost 5; bases outside the gene matches: 8. The CDR3 runs to 15 residues. CDR1 is SGHVS and CDR2 is FNYEAQ in the germline V gene. Here the CDR3 reads CASSSTGGLYNEQYF. The CDR3 region has the DNA TGTGCCAGCAGCTCGACAGGGGGCCTTTATAACGAGCAGTACTTC.

The chain is built from TRBV29-1 and TRBJ2-1; 12 bases match TRBD2. V shed 5 bases, J shed 9 bases, and the junction held 17 bases outside the gene matches. The CDR3 is 17 amino acids. The germline CDR1 and CDR2 sequences are SQVTM and ANQGSEA. The CDR3 loop reads CSVNHAIGLAGFGEQFF. CDR3 DNA sequence: TGCAGCGTTAACCATGCTATAGGACTAGCGGGGTTTGGTGAGCAGTTCTTC.

The DNA for the CDR3 is TGTGCCAGCAGCTCCCACAGGGGGCACACTGAAGCTTTCTTT. Translated: CASSSHRGHTEAFF. The chain employs TRBV3-1 (or the pseudogene TRBV3-2) and TRBJ1-1; 9 nucleotides align to TRBD1. Germline trimming cut 5 bases from V and 3 bases from J; bases unmatched to any gene: 4. CDR1 LGHDT and CDR2 YNNKEL come from the germline V gene (reference sequence). The length of the CDR3 is 14 residues.

V is TRBV9 and J is TRBJ2-7; 10 positions match TRBD1. The CDR3 runs to 16 residues. Trimming at V came to 2 bases and at J to 1 base, leaving 6 bases not matched to a gene. The V gene's germline CDR1 is SGDLS and CDR2 YYNGEE. The CDR3: CASSVTDRGLSYEQYF. In nucleotides, the CDR3 is TGTGCCAGCAGCGTGACCGACAGGGGGCTTTCCTACGAGCAGTACTTC.

CDR3 sequence reads: CASSPLRGRDPNTEAFF. As DNA, the CDR3 is TGTGCCAGCTCACCATTGAGGGGGCGGGATCCGAACACTGAAGCTTTCTTT. The genes are TRBV18 and TRBJ1-1, with 7 bases aligning to TRBD1. The J segment lost 1 base and the V segment lost 2 bases, leaving 10 bases of the junction unmatched. CDR1 and CDR2 (germline): KGHSH, LQKENI. The CDR3 consists of 17 residues. Full variable domain (missing parts from reference TRBV18 and TRBJ1-1): NAGVMQNPRHLVRRRGQEARLRCSPMKGHSHVYWYRQLPEEGLKFMVYLQKENIIDESGMPKERFSAEFPKEGPSILRIQQVVRGDSAAYFCASSPLRGRDPNTEAFFGQGTRLTVV.